A single sample gave rise to the 27 T cell receptor beta chains below, sequenced in a study of T-cell memory formation after mild COVID-19. TCRdb itself ran the 5' RACE reads through MiXCR, one entry per CDR3 protein. The sample carries about 340,000 distinct CDR3 sequences, roughly 15% recorded once. Source material: PBMCs or a T cell subset sorted from them (not recorded which). Source of these receptors: a man aged 18 to 35 who had mild COVID-19 (a few samples of this study predate the infection). Cell type and time point are not known.

In this sample, this clonotype turned up a few times. This chain uses TRBV6-5 with TRBJ2-1; TRBD1 or TRBD2 may be the D gene (5 bases each). The CDR3 has 14 residues. The V and J ends lost 2 bases and 8 bases respectively, with 13 bases between them. The V gene's germline CDR1 is MNHEY and CDR2 SVGAGI. For the CDR3, the DNA is TGTGCCAGCAGTTACATTGGGGCCGGGGATGAGCAGTTCTTC. Protein: CASSYIGAGDEQFF.

The chain uses TRBV2 and TRBJ2-1, with TRBD1 matching over 9 bases. This CDR3 comprises 14 residues. V dropped 7 bases and J dropped 7; count of bases not matched to a gene: 8. Looked up from germline, CDR1 is SNHLY and CDR2 is FYNNEI. CDR3: CASMSRDRVNEQFF. DNA for the CDR3: TGTGCCAGCATGTCCCGGGACAGGGTAAATGAGCAGTTCTTC.

This clonotype appeared many times. This chain links TRBV3-1 with TRBJ1-6, with D perhaps TRBD1 (5 bases). V was trimmed by 1 base and J by 8 bases, leaving 9 bases between them. The germline gives CDR1 LGHDT, CDR2 YNNKEL (reference sequence). The CDR3 covers 14 residues. CDR3 in amino acids: CASSQVGGDSPLHF. The CDR3 DNA follows: TGTGCCAGCAGCCAAGTCGGGGGGGATTCACCCCTCCACTTT.

This clonotype was observed a few times. The gene calls are TRBV12-3 or TRBV12-4 and TRBJ1-2; TRBD1 matches 9 bases. J was trimmed by 6 bases and V by 3 bases; bases with no gene match: 14. CDR3 length: 17 residues. The CDR3 protein is CASSFLVGQGGSHGYTF. The CDR3 nucleotides are TGTGCCAGCAGTTTTTTAGTGGGACAGGGTGGTAGCCATGGCTACACCTTC.

In its sample, this clonotype was seen a few times. V and J are TRBV9 and TRBJ2-2; D is unclear. CDR3 length: 16 residues. CDR1 and CDR2 (germline): SGDLS, YYNGEE. Trimming shortened V by 0 bases and J by 4 bases, and 13 bases separated the two germline ends. The CDR3 spells CASSVEASPLTGELFF. The CDR3 DNA follows: TGTGCCAGCAGCGTAGAGGCCTCCCCCCTCACCGGGGAGCTGTTTTTT.

This clonotype has more than one count but fewer than ten. The chain's CDR3 is CASRETWEQETQYF. CDR3 DNA sequence: TGTGCCAGCAGGGAGACATGGGAACAAGAGACCCAGTACTTC. The gene calls are TRBV6-5 and TRBJ2-5; D not certain. There are 14 residues in the CDR3. CDR1 and CDR2 (germline): MNHEY, SVGAGI. Trimming cost V 6 bases and J 2 bases, with 13 bases left between them.

The chain carries TRBV15 and TRBJ2-7; D not resolved. The germline CDR1 and CDR2 sequences are LNHNV and YYDKDF (reference sequence). Trimming pared 5 bases from V and 6 bases from J, leaving 14 bases between. The CDR3 extends over 13 amino acids. In nucleotides, the CDR3 is TGTGCCACCAGCTCGAGCCCAGGTGGCGAGCAGTACTTC. Protein: CATSSSPGGEQYF.

The chain couples TRBV5-6 to TRBJ2-3, with D unclear. The CDR3 is 14 residues long. Trimming pared 4 bases from V and 0 bases from J, leaving 9 bases between. Germline CDR1 is SGHDT and CDR2 is YYEEEE. This chain's CDR3 is CASSLWGSTDTQYF. For the CDR3, the DNA is TGTGCCAGCAGCCTATGGGGTAGCACAGATACGCAGTATTTT.

The CDR3 region is CASSFIGVNTEAFF. For the CDR3, the DNA is TGTGCCAGCAGCTTCATTGGGGTGAACACTGAAGCTTTCTTT. The chain employs TRBV7-9 and TRBJ1-1; D gene uncertain. Germline V gene lookup returns CDR1 SEHNR and CDR2 FQNEAQ (reference sequence). The CDR3 has 14 amino acids. The V end was cut by 3 bases, the J end by 0 bases, with 8 bases between.

The chain joins TRBV6-5 to TRBJ1-5; D remains ambiguous. The germline gives CDR1 MNHEY, CDR2 SVGAGI. V gave up 2 bases and J gave up 6 bases, with 8 bases separating them. The CDR3 has 13 amino acids. CDR3 bases: TGTGCCAGCAGTTACAATGCCGGTCAGCCCCAGCATTTT. It yields the protein CASSYNAGQPQHF.

This clonotype was observed a few times. The chain employs TRBV12-3 or TRBV12-4 and TRBJ2-3; tentative D call: TRBD2 (5 bases). CDR3 length equals 15 residues. V lost 6 bases and J 1 base, leaving 14 bases between the germline ends. The CDR3 protein is CASSRSGHGTDTQYF. Written as DNA, the CDR3 is TGTGCCAGCAGCAGGAGCGGCCATGGCACAGATACGCAGTATTTT.

This clonotype was detected only a few times. The chain recombines TRBV7-3 with TRBJ2-4; the match to TRBD2 covers 8 bases. This CDR3 contains 15 residues. Germline CDR1 reads SGHTA; CDR2 reads FQGTGA. J gave up 8 bases and V 11 bases, and 17 bases lay outside the gene matches. CDR3 loop: CAGQRGREARDIQYF. The CDR3 coding sequence is TGTGCCGGCCAGCGGGGGCGCGAGGCACGGGACATTCAGTACTTC.

The gene calls are TRBV7-3 and TRBJ2-1; TRBD2 matches at 13 bases. Germline V gene lookup returns CDR1 SGHTA and CDR2 FQGTGA. Trimming removed 1 base from V and 9 bases from J; junction bases left unmatched: 6. This CDR3 region has 16 residues. The CDR3 sequence is CASSLRGTSGVGEQFF. The DNA for the CDR3 is TGTGCCAGCAGCTTAAGAGGGACTAGCGGGGTGGGTGAGCAGTTCTTC.

The table lists this clonotype with many counts. The chain uses TRBV7-6 and TRBJ1-2, with 11 bases fitting TRBD1. The CDR3 runs 14 residues. V lost 5 bases and J lost 5; bases outside the gene matches: 4. CDR1 is SGHVS and CDR2 is FNYEAQ in the germline V gene. The CDR3 loop is CASSPGQGDYGYTF. The CDR3 DNA reads TGTGCCAGCAGCCCGGGACAGGGGGATTATGGCTACACCTTC.

A few counts support this clonotype. The J gene is TRBJ2-1, the V gene TRBV9, with 10 bases identical to TRBD2. The germline CDR1 and CDR2 sequences are SGDLS and YYNGEE. The CDR3 consists of 18 residues. The ends lost 0 bases at V and 2 bases at J; junction bases unmatched: 8. CDR3 sequence reads: CASSVGGTSGAPYNEQFF. The CDR3, as DNA: TGTGCCAGCAGCGTAGGAGGTACTAGCGGGGCTCCCTACAATGAGCAGTTCTTC.

This clonotype was observed a few times. V gene TRBV9 combines with J gene TRBJ2-2; 8 nucleotides line up with TRBD2. Trimming at V came to 5 bases and at J to 3 bases, leaving 0 bases not matched to a gene. This CDR3 is 13 amino acids long. Germline assignment: CDR1 SGDLS and CDR2 YYNGEE. The CDR3 DNA is TGTGCCAGCAGAGCGGGGGACACCGGGGAGCTGTTTTTT. Protein product: CASRAGDTGELFF.

This clonotype was observed a few times. The rearrangement uses TRBV12-3 or TRBV12-4 and TRBJ1-4; the match to TRBD1 covers 8 bases. V was clipped by 6 bases and J by 5 bases; unmatched bases: 5. The CDR3 is 14 amino acids. In nucleotides, the CDR3 is TGTGCCAGCAGCAGGACAGGGAAAAATGAAAAACTGTTTTTT. Its translation is CASSRTGKNEKLFF.

This clonotype was seen only a few times. The genes are TRBV4-2 and TRBJ2-3, with a tentative D call TRBD2 (5 bases). The CDR3 loop spans 13 amino acids. Germline V gene data show CDR1 as LGHNA and CDR2 as YNFKEQ. V was clipped by 7 bases and J by 5 bases, with 13 bases between them. The CDR3 here is CASTSGDKDTQYF. DNA of the CDR3: TGTGCCAGCACGTCCGGGGATAAAGATACGCAGTATTTT.

The V gene is TRBV7-9, the J gene TRBJ1-1; 8 bases line up with TRBD1. The V gene end was trimmed by 3 bases and the J gene end by 7 bases; junction bases not matched to a gene: 1. CDR1 SEHNR and CDR2 FQNEAQ come from the germline V gene (reference sequence). The CDR3 is 12 residues long. The CDR3, as DNA: TGTGCCAGCAGCTTGACAGGGGATGAAGCTTTCTTT. Its protein is CASSLTGDEAFF.

This rearrangement joins TRBV2 to TRBJ1-6; TRBD1 agrees at 7 bases. CDR3 size: 14 residues. Germline V gene data show CDR1 as SNHLY and CDR2 as FYNNEI. The junction had 8 bases not matched to a gene; V was cut back by 6 bases and J by 9 bases. CDR3 region: CASRGTVRISPLHF. CDR3 coding DNA: TGTGCCAGCAGAGGGACAGTGAGGATTTCACCCCTCCACTTT.

The chain has TRBV7-2 and TRBJ2-2, with a weak D call TRBD1 (5 bases). V was shortened by 2 bases and J by 0 bases, with 16 bases between the two germline ends. This CDR3 has 18 amino acids. Germline loops: CDR1 SGHTA, CDR2 FQGNSA. CDR3 in DNA: TGTGCCAGCAGCTTAAGGGGCGCTGGTCCTCCGAACACCGGGGAGCTGTTTTTT. Translation: CASSLRGAGPPNTGELFF.

The chain carries TRBV24-1 and TRBJ2-2; weak D call: TRBD1 (6 bases). Per the germline V gene, CDR1 is KGHDR and CDR2 is SFDVKD. V shed 0 bases and J shed 3 bases, with 13 bases lying between them. The CDR3 contains 17 residues. The CDR3 nucleotides are TGTGCCACCAGTGATTTGAGTGCAGGGGCGTACACCGGGGAGCTGTTTTTT. This translates into CATSDLSAGAYTGELFF.

This clonotype was recorded at least ten times. The chain couples TRBV10-3 to TRBJ1-2; tentatively, D is TRBD1 (6 bases). Germline lookup yields CDR1 ENHRY and CDR2 SYGVKD. CDR3 size: 16 residues. V was pared by 0 bases and J by 8 bases, with 19 bases between. Here the CDR3 DNA reads TGTGCCATCAGTGAGTCGACCCGGGGGCTTCTGGACGGCTACACCTTC. Translation: CAISESTRGLLDGYTF.

With regard to this clonotype: Sequence at one end of the junction differs from germline and may be a read error. The chain combines TRBV2 with TRBJ1-1; weak D call: TRBD1 (5 bases). Germline CDR1 is SNHLY and CDR2 is FYNNEI. This CDR3 spans 11 amino acids. CDR3 nucleotide sequence: TGTGCCGGCAGGGTGAACACTGAAGCTTTCTTT. Its translation is CAGRVNTEAFF.

This clonotype came up once. CDR3 nucleotide sequence: TGCGCCAGCAGCCAAGGGAACTTGGCAGGCCCCCTTAATGAAAAACTGTTTTTT. The encoded protein is CASSQGNLAGPLNEKLFF. The chain combines TRBV4-3 with TRBJ1-4; unclear D gene. From germline, CDR1 is LGHNA and CDR2 YSLEER. This CDR3 is 18 amino acids long. Trimming pared 1 base from V and 4 bases from J, leaving 19 bases between.

This clonotype was picked up a small number of times. The chain has TRBV4-1 and TRBJ2-5; 7 nucleotides align to TRBD1. Germline V CDR1 and CDR2: MGHRA, YSYEKL. This CDR3 spans 14 amino acids. J gave up 1 base and V 3 bases, and 2 bases lay outside the gene matches. CDR3 bases: TGCGCCAGCAGCCAGACAGGGCTCCAAGAGACCCAGTACTTC. This gives the protein CASSQTGLQETQYF.

The V and J genes are TRBV9 and TRBJ1-2; D remains ambiguous. Trimming took off 0 bases at V and 1 base at J, with 16 bases between the two ends. Germline V lookup: CDR1 SGDLS, CDR2 YYNGEE. The CDR3 is 17 residues long. CDR3 loop: CASSVAKSENNNYGYTF. CDR3 in DNA: TGTGCCAGCAGCGTAGCTAAGTCAGAAAACAATAACTATGGCTACACCTTC.